The rows below give T cell receptor beta chains drawn from one sample of a study of early T cells in non-severe SARS-CoV-2 infection. TCRdb called the 5' RACE reads again in MiXCR, with one record for every CDR3 protein. The table shows tens of thousands of distinct CDR3 sequences, with around 4.8% occurring only once. Sequencing used whole blood. The receptors originated from an adult who was a healthcare worker with PCR-confirmed SARS-CoV-2 infection or an uninfected control (not recorded which). Both conserved end residues are part of each CDR3. D genes are given only for firm matches. The size of a clone is reported for some rows only, either as once, few or many, or as a class for expanded clones.

TRBD2	TRBV20-1	few	TRBJ2-1	CSARMLAGSSYNEQFF	TGCAGTGCTAGGATGCTAGCGGGGAGCTCCTACAATGAGCAGTTCTTC
TRBD2	TRBV3-1	many	TRBJ2-1	CASSQDRAGAFREQFF	TGTGCCAGCAGCCAAGATCGGGCGGGAGCGTTTAGAGAGCAGTTCTTC
.	TRBV6-2/TRBV6-3	.	TRBJ2-7	CASLPGRSPYEQYF	TGTGCCAGCTTACCGGGACGGAGCCCCTACGAGCAGTACTTC
TRBD1	TRBV27	many	TRBJ1-4	CASSPQGVVWEKLFF	TGTGCCAGCAGCCCACAGGGGGTGGTTTGGGAAAAACTGTTTTTT
.	TRBV7-9	.	TRBJ2-3	CASSVTPAQYF	TGTGCCAGCAGCGTAACCCCTGCGCAGTATTTT
.	TRBV9	.	TRBJ2-3	CASSVEANTQYF	TGTGCCAGCAGCGTAGAAGCCAATACGCAGTATTTT
.	TRBV9	few	TRBJ1-2	CASSPILNYGYTF	TGTGCCAGCAGCCCCATTCTAAACTATGGCTACACCTTC
TRBD2	TRBV6-2/TRBV6-3	many	TRBJ2-7	CASSYSSGSYEQYF	TGTGCCAGCAGTTACTCTAGCGGGAGCTACGAGCAGTACTTC
.	TRBV19	many	TRBJ1-4	CASNRKGKTGLGFGKLFF	TGTGCCAGTAACAGAAAAGGTAAAACAGGTCTTGGATTCGGAAAACTGTTTTTT
.	TRBV7-9	many	TRBJ1-3	CASSLEVSGNTIYF	TGTGCCAGCAGCTTAGAGGTCTCTGGAAACACCATATATTTT
TRBD2	TRBV7-2	few	TRBJ2-3	CASRYTGGQPDTQYF	TGTGCCAGCAGATATACGGGGGGGCAACCAGATACGCAGTATTTT
.	TRBV12-3/TRBV12-4	many	TRBJ1-1	CASSLDTTMNTEAFF	TGTGCCAGCAGTTTAGACACCACCATGAACACTGAAGCTTTCTTT
TRBD2	TRBV24-1	many	TRBJ2-5	CATSDTSGTETQYF	TGTGCCACCAGTGATACTAGCGGCACAGAGACCCAGTACTTC
.	TRBV19	many	TRBJ1-3	CASSNGQTLENTIYF	TGTGCCAGCTCCAATGGACAAACTCTGGAAAACACCATATATTTT
.	TRBV29-1	.	TRBJ2-3	CSVEDSPQHGVGTDTQYF	TGCAGCGTTGAAGATTCCCCTCAACACGGAGTTGGCACAGATACGCAGTATTTT
.	TRBV4-1	many	TRBJ2-7	CASSQPTVHSGEQYF	TGCGCCAGCAGCCAACCGACAGTTCACTCGGGGGAGCAGTACTTC
.	TRBV11-2	many	TRBJ2-7	CASSLDGRVFYEQYF	TGTGCCAGCAGCTTAGATGGACGGGTGTTCTACGAGCAGTACTTC
TRBD1	TRBV25-1	many	TRBJ2-5	CASSEFWTGKETQYF	TGTGCCAGCAGTGAATTTTGGACAGGGAAAGAGACCCAGTACTTC
TRBD2	TRBV11-3	.	TRBJ2-1	CASSLESSGRRSEQFF	TGTGCCAGCAGCTTAGAATCTAGCGGGAGGAGGAGTGAGCAGTTCTTC
TRBD2	TRBV20-1	.	TRBJ2-5	CSALRRGGSETQYF	TGCAGTGCCCTGAGACGGGGGGGCTCCGAGACCCAGTACTTC
.	TRBV24-1	medium-sized	TRBJ1-2	CATSDRVRAYGYTF	TGTGCCACCAGTGATAGAGTTCGGGCGTATGGCTACACCTTC
.	TRBV9	.	TRBJ1-1	CASSVGGRGGTEAFF	TGTGCCAGCAGCGTAGGCGGCAGGGGAGGAACTGAAGCTTTCTTT
.	TRBV6-1	many	TRBJ1-2	CASSEGTHYGYTF	TGTGCCAGCAGTGAAGGGACTCATTATGGCTACACCTTC
TRBD1	TRBV27	many	TRBJ2-7	CASSSGTGSFIYEQYF	TGTGCCAGCAGCTCCGGGACAGGGTCCTTTATCTACGAGCAGTACTTC
TRBD2	TRBV4-1	many	TRBJ2-5	CASSSFILAGGGLETQYF	TGCGCCAGCAGCTCGTTTATTCTAGCGGGAGGAGGTCTAGAGACCCAGTACTTC
.	TRBV11-2	many	TRBJ2-1	CASSPQVGEQFF	TGTGCCAGCAGCCCCCAGGTCGGTGAGCAGTTCTTC
.	TRBV12-3/TRBV12-4	.	TRBJ1-2	CASSRQEVVYGYTF	TGTGCCAGCAGTAGACAGGAGGTAGTCTATGGCTACACCTTC
TRBD1	TRBV13	.	TRBJ2-1	CASTLRGRTDEQFF	TGTGCCAGCACCCTGAGGGGGCGCACCGATGAGCAGTTCTTC
.	TRBV7-6	many	TRBJ2-5	CASSYSGQETQYF	TGTGCCAGCAGCTATAGCGGACAAGAGACCCAGTACTTC
.	TRBV11-2	.	TRBJ2-3	CASSLESGVADTQYF	TGTGCCAGCAGCTTAGAATCAGGGGTCGCAGATACGCAGTATTTT
TRBD1	TRBV7-9	many	TRBJ1-2	CASSNRGSSYGYTF	TGTGCCAGCAGCAACAGGGGGTCCTCCTATGGCTACACCTTC
TRBD2	TRBV7-2	many	TRBJ2-1	CASSLTPAGGQNEQFF	TGTGCCAGCAGCCTAACACCTGCGGGGGGGCAGAATGAGCAGTTCTTC
TRBD1	TRBV6-6	.	TRBJ1-1	CASSQTGALEAFF	TGTGCCAGCAGCCAAACAGGGGCTCTTGAAGCTTTCTTT
TRBD1	TRBV30	medium-sized	TRBJ1-6	CAWSRDRGNGWSNSPLHF	TGTGCCTGGAGCCGTGACAGGGGTAACGGCTGGTCGAATTCACCCCTCCACTTT
.	TRBV12-3/TRBV12-4	.	TRBJ1-1	CASSFGETEAFF	TGTGCCAGCAGTTTTGGGGAGACTGAAGCTTTCTTT
.	TRBV28	.	TRBJ2-6	CASRVPSGANVLTF	TGTGCCAGCAGAGTACCCTCTGGGGCCAACGTCCTGACTTTC
.	TRBV30	.	TRBJ2-7	CAWSPGGDEQYF	TGTGCCTGGAGTCCGGGTGGCGACGAGCAGTACTTC
.	TRBV12-3/TRBV12-4	many	TRBJ1-5	CASYQGDSKGNQPQHF	TGTGCCAGTTATCAAGGGGATAGCAAAGGCAATCAGCCCCAGCATTTT
.	TRBV4-2	few	TRBJ1-3	CASSSERAYGNTIYF	TGTGCCAGCAGCTCAGAGAGGGCGTATGGAAACACCATATATTTT
.	TRBV24-1	many	TRBJ1-1	CATSMGSTEAFF	TGTGCCACCAGTATGGGTTCCACTGAAGCTTTCTTT
TRBD2	TRBV7-3	many	TRBJ2-1	CASSLILAGEQFF	TGTGCCAGCAGCTTAATACTAGCGGGAGAGCAGTTCTTC
.	TRBV7-9	.	TRBJ2-7	CASSLAGTPTYEQYF	TGTGCCAGCAGCTTAGCCGGGACACCTACCTACGAGCAGTACTTC
TRBD1	TRBV6-5	.	TRBJ1-2	CASSRTGDNYGYTF	TGTGCCAGCAGCCGGACAGGGGACAACTATGGCTACACCTTC
TRBD2	TRBV2	few	TRBJ2-3	CASGPGLAVGDTQYF	TGTGCCAGCGGACCGGGACTAGCGGTTGGAGATACGCAGTATTTT
.	TRBV10-2	many	TRBJ1-1	CASSGWGAEAFF	TGCGCCAGCAGTGGATGGGGAGCTGAAGCTTTCTTT
.	TRBV3-1	many	TRBJ2-1	CASSPISVGEQFF	TGTGCCAGCAGCCCTATTTCGGTTGGGGAGCAGTTCTTC
.	TRBV29-1	medium-sized	TRBJ2-3	CSGGTDTQYF	TGCAGCGGGGGCACAGATACGCAGTATTTT
.	TRBV7-8	few	TRBJ1-2	CASSSQGRENYGYTF	TGTGCCAGCAGCTCGCAGGGACGGGAAAACTATGGCTACACCTTC
.	TRBV19	many	TRBJ2-3	CASSITPGGLDTQYF	TGTGCCAGTAGTATAACTCCTGGGGGGCTTGATACGCAGTATTTT
.	TRBV6-5	few	TRBJ2-6	CASSYSLGRGANVLTF	TGTGCCAGCAGTTACTCGTTAGGGAGAGGGGCCAACGTCCTGACTTTC
.	TRBV5-1	many	TRBJ2-5	CASSLLSGLQETQYF	TGCGCCAGCAGCTTGTTGTCGGGACTCCAAGAGACCCAGTACTTC
TRBD2	TRBV10-3	many	TRBJ2-7	CAISESTSGSYEQYF	TGTGCCATCAGTGAGTCGACTAGCGGGAGTTACGAGCAGTACTTC
.	TRBV7-2	.	TRBJ2-7	CASSPRGSSYEQYF	TGTGCCAGCTCCCCCCGCGGAAGCTCCTACGAGCAGTACTTC
.	TRBV7-3	many	TRBJ1-1	CASSFGGMNTEAFF	TGTGCCAGCAGCTTCGGGGGCATGAACACTGAAGCTTTCTTT
.	TRBV2	many	TRBJ1-5	CASSVNVEPQHF	TGTGCCAGCAGTGTTAATGTTGAGCCCCAGCATTTT